Below, 18 T cell receptor beta chains from the same sample are listed, as sequenced in a study of shared clonotypes between healthy human individuals. Sequencing was performed with immunoSEQ multiplex PCR; in TCRdb, only in-frame clones are kept and a portion is missing. The sample has 800,000 to 950,000 clones; around 96% are singletons. Positive CCR7 selection of CD45RO-negative cells yielded the naive CD8 cells, and terminally differentiated effector memory CD45RA+ cells were excluded. Sequences were obtained from naive CD8+ T cells sorted from blood. The origin of the receptors is a man younger than 40 in good health.

The V and J genes are TRBV9 and TRBJ2-7, with D possibly being TRBD1 (6 bases). V was cut by 4 bases and J by 2 bases, with 13 bases left in between. CDR3 length: 14 amino acids. In germline, CDR1 is SGDLS, CDR2 YYNGEE. CDR3 protein: CASSYGTRTYEQYF. Written as DNA, the CDR3 is TGTGCCAGCAGCTACGGGACACGGACCTACGAGCAGTACTTC.

The rearrangement uses TRBV10-3 and TRBJ2-7, with 14 bases that match TRBD2. Germline V gives CDR1 ENHRY, CDR2 SYGVKD. V gave up 8 bases and J gave up 3 bases; unmatched junction bases: 3. This CDR3 has 14 residues. The CDR3 nucleotides are TGTGCCATCGGGACTAGCGGGAGAATCTACGAGCAGTACTTC. It encodes CAIGTSGRIYEQYF.

The chain employs TRBV11-3 and TRBJ2-5, with D uncertain. The CDR3 loop spans 12 amino acids. With 9 bases removed from V and 2 bases from J, the gap between germline ends came to 10 bases. Germline CDR1 is SGHNT and CDR2 is YENEEA. In nucleotides, the CDR3 is TGTGCCAGAATGACTGGGCAAGAGACCCAGTACTTC. Amino acids: CARMTGQETQYF.

This rearrangement joins TRBV7-8 to TRBJ2-7, with D unresolved. This CDR3 region has 17 residues. Between the trimmed V and J ends, which lost 1 base and 3 bases, there was a span of 19 bases. The germline CDR1 and CDR2 sequences are SGHVS and FQNEAQ. CDR3 sequence: CASSLEGSWASIYEQYF. The DNA of the CDR3 is TGTGCCAGCAGCTTAGAAGGAAGTTGGGCTAGTATCTACGAGCAGTACTTC.

The J gene is TRBJ2-1, the V gene TRBV7-9, with D hard to call. Deletions cut 4 bases from V and 9 bases from J, with 7 bases between. The CDR3 loop spans 11 amino acids. The germline V gene encodes CDR1 SEHNR and CDR2 FQNEAQ (reference sequence). CDR3 residues: CASSSLSEQFF. In nucleotides, the CDR3 is TGTGCCAGCAGCTCACTAAGTGAGCAGTTCTTC.

The chain uses TRBV5-4 and TRBJ2-2; D assignment may be TRBD1 or TRBD2 (5 bases each). Looked up from germline, CDR1 is SGHNT and CDR2 is YYREEE (reference sequence). This CDR3 has 16 amino acids. V was cut by 2 bases and J by 5 bases, with 16 bases left in between. The DNA for the CDR3 is TGTGCCAGCAGCTTCCTCGGGGCGGTTCGAACCGGGGAGCTGTTTTTT. It specifies CASSFLGAVRTGELFF.

The genes are TRBV5-6 and TRBJ2-7, with 11 bases lining up with TRBD2. J was trimmed by 4 bases and V by 7 bases; bases with no gene match: 10. Germline CDR1 reads SGHDT; CDR2 reads YYEEEE. The CDR3 consists of 15 residues. Here the CDR3 reads CASRDRRLAGYEQYF. In nucleotides, the CDR3 is TGTGCCAGCCGCGACCGTCGACTAGCGGGATACGAGCAGTACTTC.

This chain joins TRBV30 and TRBJ2-3; 7 nucleotides agree with TRBD1. J lost 2 bases, V lost 0 bases, and 2 bases had no gene match. CDR3 length: 14 amino acids. Germline CDR1 is GTSNPN and CDR2 is SVGIG (reference sequence). The CDR3 bases are TGTGCCTGGAGTGTAGGGACAGTCACAGATACGCAGTATTTT. Translation gives CAWSVGTVTDTQYF.

This chain links TRBV10-3 with TRBJ2-7, with D possibly being TRBD2 (6 bases). Per germline, CDR1 ENHRY and CDR2 SYGVKD. Trimming removed 4 bases from V and 2 bases from J, with 9 bases in between. CDR3 length: 13 residues. CDR3 DNA: TGTGCCATCAGTGCGGGACTTGCCTACGAGCAGTACTTC. Its translation: CAISAGLAYEQYF.

CDR3 sequence reads: CAISESYTGGVYGYTF. The CDR3 bases are TGTGCCATCAGTGAGTCGTACACAGGGGGTGTCTATGGCTACACCTTC. The rearrangement joins TRBV10-3 to TRBJ1-2; 8 bases align to TRBD1. V dropped 0 bases and J dropped 4; count of bases not matched to a gene: 7. This CDR3 has 16 residues. The V gene's germline CDR1 is ENHRY and CDR2 SYGVKD.

The rearrangement uses TRBV15 and TRBJ2-2; D is undetermined. This CDR3 is 12 amino acids long. The germline CDR1 and CDR2 sequences are LNHNV and YYDKDF (reference sequence). Trimming took off 6 bases at V and 5 bases at J, with 7 bases between the two ends. CDR3 sequence (DNA): TGTGCCACCAGTTGGGGAACCGGGGAGCTGTTTTTT. Encoded protein: CATSWGTGELFF.

The chain joins TRBV27 to TRBJ2-3, with 7 bases matching TRBD2. This CDR3 is 14 amino acids long. The germline gives CDR1 MNHEY, CDR2 SMNVEV (reference sequence). V shed 6 bases, J shed 1 base, and the junction held 4 bases outside the gene matches. CDR3 amino acids: CASRPGGGTDTQYF. DNA for the CDR3: TGTGCCAGCAGACCGGGAGGAGGCACAGATACGCAGTATTTT.

The chain uses TRBV5-4 and TRBJ2-1; D not certain. The germline V and J ends were trimmed by 2 bases and 7 bases, with 7 bases remaining between them. In germline, CDR1 is SGHNT, CDR2 YYREEE (reference sequence). This CDR3 has 12 residues. CDR3 loop: CASSFGWNEQFF. As DNA, the CDR3 is TGTGCCAGCAGCTTCGGGTGGAATGAGCAGTTCTTC.

Written as DNA, the CDR3 is TGTGCCATCAGTGAGTTAGAGACCCAGTACTTC. This codes for CAISELETQYF. The V call is TRBV10-3, the J call TRBJ2-5, with no clear D. The germline V and J ends were trimmed by 1 base and 4 bases, with 1 base remaining between them. The CDR3 has 11 amino acids. Germline V CDR1 and CDR2: ENHRY, SYGVKD.

The V call is TRBV6-5, the J call TRBJ2-3; no clear D gene. V lost 1 base, J lost 4 bases, and 6 bases lay in between. Germline V lookup: CDR1 MNHEY, CDR2 SVGAGI. This CDR3 contains 13 residues. The CDR3 reads CASSYYGADTQYF. The CDR3 nucleotides are TGTGCCAGCAGTTACTATGGGGCAGATACGCAGTATTTT.

The chain employs TRBV29-1 and TRBJ1-1, with a possible D match to TRBD1 (5 bases). The germline CDR1 and CDR2 sequences are SQVTM and ANQGSEA. The CDR3 has 18 residues. With 0 bases removed from V and 5 bases from J, the gap between germline ends came to 25 bases. The CDR3 is CSVEDTLLMAGAGTEAFF. The DNA of the CDR3 is TGCAGCGTTGAAGATACCCTCCTGATGGCAGGCGCAGGGACTGAAGCTTTCTTT.

This CDR3 is CASGRLLRVEAGELFF. CDR3 in DNA: TGTGCCAGCGGCCGGCTCCTCAGGGTCGAGGCCGGGGAGCTGTTTTTT. The rearrangement joins TRBV28 to TRBJ2-2; possibly TRBD1 for D (5 bases). Germline CDR1 reads MDHEN; CDR2 reads SYDVKM. The CDR3 has 16 amino acids. The V end lost 8 bases, the J end lost 6 bases, and 22 bases lay between the germline ends.

To note about this clone: The identical CDR3 is also encoded by other nucleotide sequences in the sample. The rearrangement uses TRBV7-9 and TRBJ2-3; 10 bases agree with TRBD2. V lost 1 base to trimming and J lost 3 bases; unmatched junction nucleotides: 1. This CDR3 has 15 residues. Per the germline V gene, CDR1 is SEHNR and CDR2 is FQNEAQ (reference sequence). The CDR3 DNA reads TGTGCCAGCAGCTTAGTAGCGGGAGGAACAGATACGCAGTATTTT. This encodes CASSLVAGGTDTQYF.